What follows are 7 T cell receptor beta chains derived from one specimen sequenced in a study of T cell changes during pregnancy in multiple sclerosis. Measured with immunoSEQ multiplex PCR; TCRdb has only the in-frame clones, and not every one. The sample shows about 89,000 clones, approximately 94% of them seen only once. Material: peripheral blood, obtained in the third trimester of pregnancy. These receptors originate from a female donor with multiple sclerosis, enrolled in a pregnancy study.

The genes are TRBV2 and TRBJ2-3; 10 bases are shared with TRBD2. V was clipped by 3 bases and J by 3 bases; unmatched bases: 6. The CDR3 contains 16 residues. Germline V lookup: CDR1 SNHLY, CDR2 FYNNEI. The CDR3 nucleotides read TGTGCCAGCAGTGAGGGGACTAGCGTATTAACAGATACGCAGTATTTT. Amino acid sequence: CASSEGTSVLTDTQYF. The full variable domain, with the rest looked up from reference TRBV2 and TRBJ2-3, is EPEVTQTPSHQVTQMGQEVILRCVPISNHLYFYWYRQILGQKVEFLVSFYNNEISEKSEIFDDQFSVERPDGSNFTLKIRSTKLEDSAMYFCASSEGTSVLTDTQYFGPGTRLTVL.

The chain recombines TRBV19 with TRBJ1-4; D is ambiguous. The ends were cut back, 1 base at V and 3 bases at J, with 15 bases in the middle. CDR3 size: 17 residues. Germline V gene lookup returns CDR1 LNHDA and CDR2 SQIVND (reference sequence). The CDR3 nucleotides are TGTGCCAGTAGTATAGTCCCTAACGGGATGCCTAATGAAAAACTGTTTTTT. Protein sequence: CASSIVPNGMPNEKLFF. Full variable domain (missing parts from reference TRBV19 and TRBJ1-4): DGGITQSPKYLFRKEGQNVTLSCEQNLNHDAMYWYRQDPGQGLRLIYYSQIVNDFQKGDIAEGYSVSREKKESFPLTVTSAQKNPTAFYLCASSIVPNGMPNEKLFFGSGTQLSVL.

This chain uses TRBV7-9 with TRBJ2-3, with 7 nucleotides matching TRBD1. Germline CDR1 SEHNR, CDR2 FQNEAQ (reference sequence). There are 18 residues in the CDR3. V shed 1 base, J shed 3 bases, and the junction held 13 bases outside the gene matches. The CDR3 bases are TGTGCCAGCAGCTTAGTCTGGGGCCGAGACAGGGAGACAGATACGCAGTATTTT. Protein sequence: CASSLVWGRDRETDTQYF.

The V gene is TRBV9, the J gene TRBJ2-2, with D unclear. In germline, CDR1 is SGDLS, CDR2 YYNGEE. This CDR3 region has 14 residues. V was trimmed by 0 bases and J by 6 bases, leaving 9 bases between them. The CDR3 nucleotides read TGTGCCAGCAGCGTAGATGACGGGTCCGGGGAGCTGTTTTTT. Protein sequence: CASSVDDGSGELFF.

The gene calls are TRBV18 and TRBJ2-1; 15 bases line up with TRBD2. The V segment lost 5 bases and the J segment 6 bases; nucleotides outside the gene matches: 5. CDR1 and CDR2 from the germline V gene are KGHSH and LQKENI. The CDR3 spans 16 residues. The CDR3 here is CASSIGLAGGGNEQFF. In DNA form, the CDR3 reads TGTGCCAGCTCAATTGGACTAGCGGGAGGGGGCAATGAGCAGTTCTTC.

The gene calls are TRBV2 and TRBJ2-1; 13 positions agree with TRBD2. J lost 1 base, V lost 5 bases, and 11 bases had no gene match. Germline V gene data show CDR1 as SNHLY and CDR2 as FYNNEI. The CDR3 consists of 19 residues. CDR3 loop: CASSYRLAGGRSSYNEQFF. The CDR3 bases are TGTGCCAGCAGTTATAGACTAGCGGGAGGACGATCTTCCTACAATGAGCAGTTCTTC.

The V and J genes are TRBV19 and TRBJ1-2; 7 positions agree with TRBD1. Germline V gene sequence: CDR1 LNHDA, CDR2 SQIVND (reference sequence). V lost 5 bases and J lost 3; bases outside the gene matches: 3. The CDR3 covers 13 residues. The CDR3 protein is CASSRTGDYGYTF. The CDR3 DNA reads TGTGCCAGTAGTCGTACAGGGGACTATGGCTACACCTTC.